This T cell receptor (beta chain) was documented in a study of tumor and adjacent non-tumor tissue in lung cancer. Study at large: There were approximately twelve adenocarcinoma, a couple of squamous cell carcinoma and 1 small cell lung cancer cases. Stage I to III disease affected approximately 11 men and a handful of women aged roughly 31 to 85.

Three rounds of nested PCR, following a modified ARM-PCR protocol, produced the TCRbeta library. In TCRdb, the multiplex PCR reads were re-called with MiXCR into one record per CDR3 protein. The sample has under 95,000 distinct CDR3 sequences; around 59% are singletons. No cell sorting was done before RNA was extracted from the tissue. This clonotype has more than one count but fewer than ten. What it recognizes is unknown. Given a much more abundant clone one base away, this may be a read error. CDR1 SGHRS and CDR2 YFSETQ come from the germline V gene. This CDR3 has 13 residues. General observations from the study: Tumor repertoires had a smaller top 100 clone share than normal lung.

Sequenced input: lung tumor tissue. The chain carries TRBV5-1 and TRBJ2-5; D gene ambiguous. The source of this sequence is a man in his sixties or seventies with non-small cell lung cancer. CDR3: CTSSLLGIQTQYF. CDR3 DNA: TGCACCAGCAGCTTGTTAGGGATTCAGACCCAGTACTTC.